This entry lists 19 T cell receptor beta chains sequenced from one sample in a study of Ad26.COV2.S vaccination and SARS-CoV-2 variants. Repertoires were generated with immunoSEQ multiplex PCR, while TCRdb's copy carries only in-frame clones and drops some. The sample lists hundreds of thousands of clones, approximately 88% occurring once. Treatment specified: roughly 20 received Ad26.COV2.S at low or high dose, single or two shots; about 5 received placebo; per-sample allocation not given. The study sampled participants on day 63 after the first vaccine or placebo injection. Sequenced here: peripheral blood, sampled in a trial of Ad26.COV2.S vaccine versus placebo. The receptors shown here come from a person between 18 and 65 years old who received the Ad26.COV2.S COVID-19 vaccine or a placebo.

The V call is TRBV13, the J call TRBJ1-2; 7 bases match TRBD1. This CDR3 has 13 amino acids. Losses at the gene ends were 4 bases for V and 5 bases for J; bases not matched to a gene: 4. CDR1 PRHDT and CDR2 FYEKMQ come from the germline V gene (reference sequence). CDR3 DNA: TGTGCCAGCAGCTCCGGACAGGCTTATGGCTACACCTTC. This encodes CASSSGQAYGYTF.

The gene calls are TRBV15 and TRBJ2-1; TRBD1 might be the D (6 bases). The V end was cut by 3 bases, the J end by 6 bases, with 15 bases between. This CDR3 has 15 amino acids. Germline CDR1 reads LNHNV; CDR2 reads YYDKDF (reference sequence). This chain's CDR3 is CATSRLVGGLNEQFF. The CDR3 DNA sequence: TGTGCCACCAGCAGGTTGGTTGGGGGCCTCAATGAGCAGTTCTTC.

The table lists this clone with a few counts. The rearrangement joins TRBV24-1 to TRBJ2-5, with TRBD2 matching 7 bases. V lost 2 bases, J lost 2 bases, and 1 base stayed unmatched. The CDR3 runs 14 residues. Germline V lookup: CDR1 KGHDR, CDR2 SFDVKD. CDR3 DNA: TGTGCCACCAGTGATTCGGGACTACAAGAGACCCAGTACTTC. Its protein product is CATSDSGLQETQYF.

This clone was counted a single time. The rearrangement uses TRBV12-3 or TRBV12-4 and TRBJ1-2, with 7 bases aligning to TRBD1. This CDR3 has 12 amino acids. V lost 4 bases to trimming and J lost 8 bases; unmatched junction nucleotides: 4. The DNA for the CDR3 is TGTGCCAGCAGTTCCCAGGGGGGAGGCTACACCTTC. It codes for CASSSQGGGYTF.

The V call is TRBV6-5, the J call TRBJ2-5; the D is unclear. V lost 7 bases and J 7 bases, leaving 13 bases between the germline ends. This CDR3 is built from 12 residues. The germline V gene encodes CDR1 MNHEY and CDR2 SVGAGI. For the CDR3, the DNA is TGTGCCAGCACCCTGGGTGATGCGACCCAGTACTTC. This translates into CASTLGDATQYF.

J is TRBJ1-4 and V is TRBV18; D uncertain. The CDR3 runs to 14 residues. V lost 6 bases, J lost 5 bases, and 13 bases lay in between. The germline gives CDR1 KGHSH, CDR2 LQKENI. The CDR3 reads CASSPLASNEKLFF. CDR3 nucleotides: TGTGCCAGCTCGCCGCTGGCCTCCAATGAAAAACTGTTTTTT.

The CDR3 nucleotides are TGTGCCAGCACCTCCCTGGCCCGCCTGTATTCACCCCTCCACTTT. Protein: CASTSLARLYSPLHF. The rearrangement uses TRBV5-6 and TRBJ1-6; D remains unclear. The CDR3 loop spans 15 amino acids. The germline CDR1 and CDR2 sequences are SGHDT and YYEEEE. Trimming left V 6 bases short and J 8 bases short, with 18 bases between.

This clone was observed a single time. This sequence joins TRBV6-1 and TRBJ2-7; possibly TRBD1 for D (6 bases). The V and J ends lost 1 base and 4 bases respectively, with 14 bases between them. CDR1 and CDR2 from the germline V gene are MNHNS and SASEGT. The CDR3 spans 15 residues. The DNA of the CDR3 is TGTGCCAGCAGTGAAGAAAGGGGGAACCCATACGAGCAGTACTTC. Its protein product is CASSEERGNPYEQYF.

Remarks on this clone: Additional DNA sequences in this sample encode the identical CDR3. V usage is TRBV15 and J usage is TRBJ2-5; D gene unclear. CDR1 is LNHNV and CDR2 is YYDKDF in the germline V gene (reference sequence). The V end was cut by 0 bases, the J end by 1 base, with 6 bases between. The CDR3 extends over 14 amino acids. In DNA form, the CDR3 reads TGTGCCACCAGCAGAGATCCGGTCCAAGAGACCCAGTACTTC. This encodes CATSRDPVQETQYF.

This chain uses TRBV6-2 or TRBV6-3 with TRBJ2-7, with D unclear. The CDR3 loop spans 13 amino acids. Germline CDR1 and CDR2: MNHEY and SVGEGT. Trimming removed 4 bases from V and 4 bases from J, with 11 bases in between. The CDR3 reads CASSSGSRYEQYF. CDR3 DNA sequence: TGTGCCAGCAGTTCTGGGTCTAGGTACGAGCAGTACTTC.

The rearrangement uses TRBV5-8 and TRBJ1-2, with unresolved D. In germline, CDR1 is SGHTS, CDR2 YDEGEE. The CDR3 is 15 residues long. V gave up 5 bases and J gave up 2 bases, with 16 bases separating them. CDR3 in DNA: TGTGCCAGCAGATTCCGGGGATTTTCCAACTATGGCTACACCTTC. Amino acid sequence: CASRFRGFSNYGYTF.

For the CDR3, the DNA is TGTGCCAGCAGCCCTAAGGGGATGAAGTACGAGCAGTACTTC. As protein: CASSPKGMKYEQYF. This chain connects TRBV3-1 (or the pseudogene TRBV3-2) to TRBJ2-7, with D possibly matching TRBD1 (5 bases). CDR1 LGHDT and CDR2 YNNKEL come from the germline V gene (reference sequence). V lost 4 bases and J 4 bases, leaving 14 bases between the germline ends. The CDR3 length is 14 residues.

This clone was counted between two and nine times. The rearrangement joins TRBV19 to TRBJ2-5; TRBD1 matches 8 bases. The junction had 3 bases not matched to a gene; V was cut back by 1 base and J by 5 bases. From germline, CDR1 is LNHDA and CDR2 SQIVND (reference sequence). This CDR3 has 14 residues. The CDR3 is CASSIGTGLETQYF. The CDR3 DNA is TGTGCCAGTAGTATAGGGACAGGGCTGGAGACCCAGTACTTC.

The chain joins TRBV10-1 to TRBJ2-1; 10 bases agree with TRBD1. Germline V gives CDR1 WNHNN, CDR2 SYGVQD (reference sequence). The J segment lost 4 bases and the V segment lost 6 bases, leaving 6 bases of the junction unmatched. The CDR3 consists of 15 residues. Here the CDR3 reads CASSSGTGVYNEQFF. DNA for the CDR3: TGCGCCAGCAGCTCCGGGACAGGGGTATACAATGAGCAGTTCTTC.

V is TRBV19 and J is TRBJ2-1; D perhaps matches TRBD2 (6 bases). The ends were cut back, 9 bases at V and 0 bases at J, with 18 bases in the middle. This CDR3 is built from 16 residues. CDR1 LNHDA and CDR2 SQIVND come from the germline V gene (reference sequence). This CDR3 reads CASHPSIGSSYNEQFF. CDR3 coding DNA: TGTGCCAGCCACCCGAGTATCGGGAGCTCCTACAATGAGCAGTTCTTC.

The chain uses TRBV4-2 and TRBJ2-1; TRBD1 matches 7 bases. The CDR3 consists of 12 residues. Losses at the gene ends were 4 bases for V and 12 bases for J; bases not matched to a gene: 6. In germline, CDR1 is LGHNA, CDR2 YNFKEQ. The CDR3 DNA sequence: TGTGCCAGCAGCCCGTTGGGACAGCTGCAGTTCTTC. Its translation: CASSPLGQLQFF.

V gene TRBV14 combines with J gene TRBJ2-1; D ambiguous. Germline CDR1 reads SGHDN; CDR2 reads FVKESK. V shed 1 base and J shed 12 bases, with 7 bases lying between them. The CDR3 loop spans 11 amino acids. The CDR3 DNA sequence: TGTGCCAGCAGCCAAGCTGTGGGGCAGTTCTTC. Its translation: CASSQAVGQFF.

The rearrangement joins TRBV15 to TRBJ2-2; D ambiguous. The CDR3 totals 13 residues. Germline CDR1 is LNHNV and CDR2 is YYDKDF (reference sequence). Deletions cut 4 bases from V and 2 bases from J, with 5 bases between. CDR3 sequence reads: CATSTENTGELFF. The CDR3 coding sequence is TGTGCCACCAGCACTGAAAACACCGGGGAGCTGTTTTTT.

The V gene is TRBV6-5, the J gene TRBJ2-3, with D possibly being TRBD1 or TRBD2 (5 bases each). Germline CDR1 and CDR2: MNHEY and SVGAGI. With 4 bases removed from V and 3 bases from J, the gap between germline ends came to 11 bases. This CDR3 is built from 14 residues. CDR3 sequence: CASSSGWGTDTQYF. CDR3 in DNA: TGTGCCAGCAGTTCAGGGTGGGGGACAGATACGCAGTATTTT.